A single sample gave rise to the 26 T cell receptor beta chains below, sequenced in a study of T-cell reconstitution after alpha-beta-depleted transplantation in children. Molecular barcoding with unique molecular identifiers was used for the TCRbeta library. TCRdb passed the PCR reads through MiXCR, listing each CDR3 protein once. Of around 200,000 distinct CDR3 sequences in the sample, 7% to 9% were seen once. Specimen: PBMCs, mostly from graft donor cells, collected 360 days after TCRalphabeta/CD19-depleted stem cell transplant. All receptors come from a male patient between 2 and 9 years old who had a stem cell transplant for acute myeloid leukemia, so the T cells may come from the graft donor.

This clonotype was seen a few times. V usage is TRBV18 and J usage is TRBJ2-5; D not certain. Germline CDR1 reads KGHSH; CDR2 reads LQKENI. V was clipped by 1 base and J by 2 bases, with 8 bases between them. The CDR3 length is 14 residues. The CDR3 DNA reads TGTGCCAGCTCACCACTCAGAAGGCAAGAGACCCAGTACTTC. This translates into CASSPLRRQETQYF.

This clonotype has ten or more counts. This chain uses TRBV12-3 or TRBV12-4 with TRBJ2-2; 7 positions agree with TRBD1. This CDR3 is built from 16 residues. V trimming: 6 bases; J trimming: 1 base; junction bases outside the gene matches: 8. Written as DNA, the CDR3 is TGTGCCAGCAGACCTACAGGGGCAATGAACACCGGGGAGCTGTTTTTT. Translating gives CASRPTGAMNTGELFF.

Only a few counts were recorded for this clonotype. J is TRBJ2-3 and V is TRBV15; D remains unclear. This CDR3 is built from 16 residues. Germline CDR1 LNHNV, CDR2 YYDKDF (reference sequence). Trimming stripped 5 bases from V and 2 bases from J, with 17 bases between. The CDR3 nucleotides read TGTGCCACCAGCGCCTGGGCCTCGGACCTCACAGATACGCAGTATTTT. Protein: CATSAWASDLTDTQYF.

This clonotype was seen ten or more times. V and J are TRBV12-3 or TRBV12-4 and TRBJ1-5, with 9 bases identical to TRBD1. The CDR3 extends over 14 amino acids. V gave up 1 base and J gave up 7 bases; unmatched junction bases: 2. The CDR3, as DNA: TGTGCCAGCAGTTTAGGGACAGGGGTCCAGCCCCAGCATTTT. Its translation: CASSLGTGVQPQHF.

There are many counts of this clonotype. The chain is built from TRBV12-3 or TRBV12-4 and TRBJ2-1, with D unresolved. This CDR3 has 11 residues. V shed 5 bases and J shed 7 bases, with 6 bases lying between them. The CDR3 DNA is TGTGCCAGCAGTCAACCTAATGAGCAGTTCTTC. It codes for CASSQPNEQFF.

This clonotype has only a few counts. The chain links TRBV12-3 or TRBV12-4 to TRBJ2-3; D unresolved. The CDR3 runs to 16 residues. With 6 bases removed from V and 0 bases from J, the gap between germline ends came to 16 bases. The CDR3 region is CASSFDRALSTDTQYF. CDR3 in DNA: TGTGCCAGCAGCTTCGACCGGGCCCTTAGCACAGATACGCAGTATTTT.

The gene calls are TRBV9 and TRBJ2-3, with D possibly TRBD1 on 5 matching bases. Trimming removed 7 bases at V and 4 bases at J, with 16 bases between. The CDR3 has 14 residues. In germline, CDR1 is SGDLS, CDR2 YYNGEE. The CDR3 region is CASSHPRDPDTQYF. In DNA form, the CDR3 reads TGTGCCAGCTCCCACCCCAGGGATCCAGATACGCAGTATTTT.

In its sample, this clonotype was seen a few times. The chain carries TRBV6-5 and TRBJ1-4; possible D gene TRBD1, 6 bases. CDR3 length equals 15 residues. The ends were cut back, 0 bases at V and 10 bases at J, with 15 bases in the middle. Germline V CDR1 and CDR2: MNHEY, SVGAGI. CDR3 amino acids: CASSYSPGGGGKLFF. The CDR3 DNA follows: TGTGCCAGCAGTTACTCCCCCGGGGGCGGGGGAAAACTGTTTTTT.

This clonotype was seen more than once but under ten times. The rearrangement uses TRBV29-1 and TRBJ2-1; D is uncertain. This CDR3 is 11 amino acids long. In germline, CDR1 is SQVTM, CDR2 ANQGSEA. Between the trimmed V and J ends, which lost 4 bases and 7 bases, there was a span of 8 bases. The DNA for the CDR3 is TGCAGCGTTGCGGCCCGTAATGAGCAGTTCTTC. This translates into CSVAARNEQFF.

This clonotype was counted only a few times. This chain's CDR3 is CASSELTSGRSTDTQYF. The CDR3, as DNA: TGTGCCAGCAGCGAACTAACTAGCGGGAGGTCCACAGATACGCAGTATTTT. V gene TRBV5-6 combines with J gene TRBJ2-3; 12 bases agree with TRBD2. In germline, CDR1 is SGHDT, CDR2 YYEEEE. After removal of 4 bases from V and 2 bases from J, the junction contained 8 bases not matched to a gene. The CDR3 sequence is 17 residues long.

The gene calls are TRBV5-1 and TRBJ2-1; perhaps TRBD1 as D (5 bases). The CDR3 loop spans 14 amino acids. The germline CDR1 and CDR2 sequences are SGHRS and YFSETQ. Between the trimmed V and J ends, which lost 0 bases and 6 bases, there was a span of 10 bases. CDR3 loop: CASSLGTRINEQFF. In nucleotides, the CDR3 is TGCGCCAGCAGCTTGGGGACAAGGATCAATGAGCAGTTCTTC.

As to this clonotype: A junction boundary mismatches the germline segment, possibly from a read error. The chain has TRBV7-2 and TRBJ1-2, with no clear D. Germline V gene lookup returns CDR1 SGHTA and CDR2 FQGNSA. This CDR3 region has 12 residues. The chain's CDR3 is CANSLMARSYTF. The CDR3 nucleotides are TGTGCCAACAGCCTCATGGCCAGGAGCTACACCTTC.

This clonotype has a handful of counts. The chain combines TRBV5-4 with TRBJ1-6; D unresolved. CDR1 and CDR2 (germline): SGHNT, YYREEE (reference sequence). V lost 0 bases to trimming and J lost 7 bases, with 11 bases between them. The CDR3 extends over 15 amino acids. The CDR3 sequence is CASSLELDRNSPLHF. In DNA form, the CDR3 reads TGTGCCAGCAGCTTGGAATTGGACCGGAATTCACCCCTCCACTTT.

The chain couples TRBV6-2 or TRBV6-3 to TRBJ2-7; perhaps TRBD2 as D (5 bases). The CDR3 consists of 13 residues. Looked up from germline, CDR1 is MNHEY and CDR2 is SVGEGT. Between the trimmed V and J ends, which lost 2 bases and 7 bases, there was a span of 12 bases. Written as DNA, the CDR3 is TGTGCCAGCAGTTACACGGCCGGGAAGGAGCAGTACGTC. This sequence encodes CASSYTAGKEQYV.

J is TRBJ2-5 and V is TRBV3-1; D gene uncertain. Germline lookup yields CDR1 LGHDT and CDR2 YNNKEL (reference sequence). Trimming took 3 bases from V and 4 from J, leaving 9 bases between them. The CDR3 spans 13 residues. In DNA form, the CDR3 reads TGTGCCAGCAGCCAGGGGTTCGGAGAGACCCAGTACTTC. It yields the protein CASSQGFGETQYF.

This clonotype has only a few counts. The chain links TRBV14 to TRBJ1-3, with TRBD1 as a possible D gene (5 bases). V was clipped by 4 bases and J by 4 bases, with 5 bases between them. This CDR3 spans 12 amino acids. Germline CDR1 SGHDN, CDR2 FVKESK. The CDR3 reads CASSRDGNTIYF. CDR3 sequence (DNA): TGTGCCAGCAGCCGGGACGGAAACACCATATATTTT.

The CDR3 DNA reads TGTGCCAGCAGCCCCAGACTAGCGGGAGGGGAAACAGATACGCAGTATTTT. Its protein product is CASSPRLAGGETDTQYF. The chain recombines TRBV7-2 with TRBJ2-3; 14 bases match TRBD2. Germline-derived CDR1 and CDR2 are SGHTA and FQGNSA. The junction had 7 bases not matched to a gene; V was cut back by 5 bases and J by 3 bases. There are 17 residues in the CDR3.

In its sample, this clonotype was seen many times. This rearrangement joins TRBV15 to TRBJ2-7, with 8 nucleotides matching TRBD1. This CDR3 contains 15 residues. Per the germline V gene, CDR1 is LNHNV and CDR2 is YYDKDF (reference sequence). The junction had 7 bases not matched to a gene; V was cut back by 1 base and J by 5 bases. Here the CDR3 DNA reads TGTGCCACCAGCAGAGGTGACAGGGGATTTGACGAGCAGTACGTC. It encodes CATSRGDRGFDEQYV.

This clonotype was found many times. V is TRBV12-3 or TRBV12-4 and J is TRBJ2-1; tentatively, D is TRBD2 (5 bases). The CDR3 consists of 15 residues. The germline V and J ends were trimmed by 10 bases and 2 bases, with 18 bases remaining between them. The CDR3 loop is CATALASGTYNEQFF. The CDR3 nucleotides are TGTGCCACCGCCCTCGCGAGCGGCACCTACAATGAGCAGTTCTTC.

The chain couples TRBV18 to TRBJ2-7, with 9 bases identical to TRBD1. The CDR3 length is 16 residues. V lost 5 bases, J lost 2 bases, and 10 bases stayed unmatched. Germline V gene sequence: CDR1 KGHSH, CDR2 LQKENI. The CDR3 region has the DNA TGTGCCAGCTCATCCTACGGACAGGGGAGCACCTACGAGCAGTACTTC. It codes for CASSSYGQGSTYEQYF.

This clonotype was found a few times. The chain joins TRBV10-3 to TRBJ1-1; 7 nucleotides agree with TRBD1. CDR3 length equals 15 residues. Trimming took 3 bases from V and 4 from J; bases not matched to a gene: 8. Germline CDR1 reads ENHRY; CDR2 reads SYGVKD. This CDR3 reads CAISDSKGAPTEAFF. For the CDR3, the DNA is TGTGCCATCAGTGATTCTAAGGGGGCGCCCACTGAAGCTTTCTTT.

In this sample, this clonotype turned up a few times. The chain employs TRBV15 and TRBJ2-5; D gene unclear. V lost 6 bases and J lost 1, with 9 bases in between. This CDR3 contains 13 residues. Germline values: CDR1 LNHNV, CDR2 YYDKDF (reference sequence). As DNA, the CDR3 is TGTGCCACCAGGCACGGCTCCCAAGAGACCCAGTACTTC. As protein: CATRHGSQETQYF. The full variable domain, its missing parts supplied by reference TRBV15 and TRBJ2-5, is DAMVIQNPRYQVTQFGKPVTLSCSQTLNHNVMYWYQQKSSQAPKLLFHYYDKDFNNEADTPDNFQSRRPNTSFCFLDIRSPGLGDTAMYLCATRHGSQETQYFGPGTRLLVL.

The table lists this clonotype with a few counts. CDR3 sequence: CASSLNRGYDHTDTQYF. In nucleotides, the CDR3 is TGCGCCAGCAGCTTAAACAGGGGATACGATCACACAGATACGCAGTATTTT. The chain links TRBV5-1 to TRBJ2-3; 7 nucleotides agree with TRBD1. The germline V gene encodes CDR1 SGHRS and CDR2 YFSETQ. CDR3 size: 17 residues. V lost 2 bases and J lost 2; bases outside the gene matches: 11.

The chain carries TRBV6-4 and TRBJ2-1; D might be TRBD2 (5 bases). The CDR3 contains 15 residues. The germline V gene encodes CDR1 MRHNA and CDR2 SNTAGT. V lost 2 bases, J lost 4 bases, and 12 bases lay in between. The CDR3 sequence is CASSDVAGSYNEQFF. Written as DNA, the CDR3 is TGTGCCAGCAGTGACGTGGCGGGTTCATACAATGAGCAGTTCTTC.

This chain joins TRBV15 and TRBJ2-2; TRBD2 agrees at 11 bases. The CDR3 consists of 17 residues. Trimming at V came to 3 bases and at J to 1 base, leaving 4 bases not matched to a gene. In germline, CDR1 is LNHNV, CDR2 YYDKDF (reference sequence). CDR3 loop: CATSSLGLAGNTGELFF. The CDR3 DNA reads TGTGCCACCAGCAGCCTCGGACTAGCGGGGAACACCGGGGAGCTGTTTTTT.

In this sample, this clonotype turned up a few times. V is TRBV19 and J is TRBJ1-6, with D perhaps TRBD1 (5 bases). This CDR3 comprises 15 residues. The V and J ends lost 3 bases and 8 bases respectively, with 14 bases between them. The germline V gene has CDR1 LNHDA and CDR2 SQIVND (reference sequence). The CDR3 nucleotides are TGTGCCAGTAGTATTAAAGGCGGGACCTATTCACCCCTCCACTTT. It encodes CASSIKGGTYSPLHF.